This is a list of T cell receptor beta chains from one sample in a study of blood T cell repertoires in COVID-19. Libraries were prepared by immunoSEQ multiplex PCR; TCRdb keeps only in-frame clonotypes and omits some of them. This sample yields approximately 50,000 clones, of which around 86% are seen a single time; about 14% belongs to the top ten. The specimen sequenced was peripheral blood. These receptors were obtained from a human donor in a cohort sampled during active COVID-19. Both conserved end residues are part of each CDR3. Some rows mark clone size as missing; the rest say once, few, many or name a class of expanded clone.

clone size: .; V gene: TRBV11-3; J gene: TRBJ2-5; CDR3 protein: CASSNRDRGQETQYF
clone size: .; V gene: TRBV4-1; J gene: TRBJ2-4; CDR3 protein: CASSQVHSGSAKNIQYF
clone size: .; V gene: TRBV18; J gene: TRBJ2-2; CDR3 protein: CASSPSLVDSGELFF
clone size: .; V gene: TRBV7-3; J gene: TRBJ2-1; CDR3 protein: CASSSSHGTGPLSYNEQFF
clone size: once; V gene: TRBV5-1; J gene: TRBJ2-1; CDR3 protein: CASSSLAGGMNEQFF
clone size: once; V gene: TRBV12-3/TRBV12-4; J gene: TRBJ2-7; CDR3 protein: CASSPQGYEQYF
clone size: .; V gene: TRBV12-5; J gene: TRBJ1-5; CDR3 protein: CASGSTGQDFTQPQHF
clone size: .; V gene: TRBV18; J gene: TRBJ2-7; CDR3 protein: CASSLRTSGTREQYF
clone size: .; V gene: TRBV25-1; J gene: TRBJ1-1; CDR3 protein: CASSGRARGLLNTEAFF
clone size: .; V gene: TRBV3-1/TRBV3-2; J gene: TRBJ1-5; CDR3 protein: CASSQQGTDQPQHF
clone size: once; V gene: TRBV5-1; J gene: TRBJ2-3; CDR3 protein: CASSLSTSGSTDTQYF
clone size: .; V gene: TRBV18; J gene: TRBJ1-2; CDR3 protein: CASSPIGDNNYGYTF
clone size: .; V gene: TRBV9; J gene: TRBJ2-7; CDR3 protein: CASSPVGTPRQYF
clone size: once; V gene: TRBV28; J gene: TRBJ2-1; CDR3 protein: CASSPPRAPLYNEQFF
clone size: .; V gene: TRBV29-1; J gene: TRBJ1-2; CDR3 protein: CSSLEIYGYTF
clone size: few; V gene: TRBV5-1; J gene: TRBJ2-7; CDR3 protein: CASSSLQGRNEQYF
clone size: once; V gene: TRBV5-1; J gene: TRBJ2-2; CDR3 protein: CASSLPGDTGELFF
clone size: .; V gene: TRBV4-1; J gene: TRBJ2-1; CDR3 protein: CASSQDPRLRDYTRNEQFF
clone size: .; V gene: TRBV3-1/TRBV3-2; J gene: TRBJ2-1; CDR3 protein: CASSQTSGRQFF
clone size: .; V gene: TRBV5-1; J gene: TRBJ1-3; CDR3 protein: CASSATGGGNTIYF
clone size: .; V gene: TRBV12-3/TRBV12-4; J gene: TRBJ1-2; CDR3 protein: CASSFEGHYGYTF
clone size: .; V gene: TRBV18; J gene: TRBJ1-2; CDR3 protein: CASSPVEGVYGYTF
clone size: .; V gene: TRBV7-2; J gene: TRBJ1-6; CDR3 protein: CASSSDRAEPSLHF
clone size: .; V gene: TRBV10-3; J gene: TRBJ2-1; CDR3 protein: CAISLAGTSNEQFF
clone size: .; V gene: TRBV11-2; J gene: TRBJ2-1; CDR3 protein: CASSFSSFKGVSYNEQFF
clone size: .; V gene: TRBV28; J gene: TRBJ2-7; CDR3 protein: CASSFRVGTATYEQYF
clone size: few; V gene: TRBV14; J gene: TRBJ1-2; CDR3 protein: CASSQGVGLWGGYTF
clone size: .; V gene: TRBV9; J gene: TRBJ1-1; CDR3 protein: CASSVALGGETEAFF
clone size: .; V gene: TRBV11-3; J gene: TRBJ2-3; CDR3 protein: CAALPAGSGDTQYF